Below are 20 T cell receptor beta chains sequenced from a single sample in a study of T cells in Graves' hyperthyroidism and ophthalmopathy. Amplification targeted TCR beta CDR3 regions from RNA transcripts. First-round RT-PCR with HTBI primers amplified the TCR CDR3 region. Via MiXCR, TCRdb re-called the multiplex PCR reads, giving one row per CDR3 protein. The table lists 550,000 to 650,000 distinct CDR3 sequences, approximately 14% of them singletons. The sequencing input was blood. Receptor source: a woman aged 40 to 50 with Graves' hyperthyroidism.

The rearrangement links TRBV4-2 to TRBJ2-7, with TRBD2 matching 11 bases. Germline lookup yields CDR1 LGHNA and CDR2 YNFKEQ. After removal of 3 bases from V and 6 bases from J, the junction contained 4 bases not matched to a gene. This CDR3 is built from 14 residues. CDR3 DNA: TGTGCCAGCAGCCAGCAGGGACTAGCGGCCGAGCAGTACTTC. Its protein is CASSQQGLAAEQYF.

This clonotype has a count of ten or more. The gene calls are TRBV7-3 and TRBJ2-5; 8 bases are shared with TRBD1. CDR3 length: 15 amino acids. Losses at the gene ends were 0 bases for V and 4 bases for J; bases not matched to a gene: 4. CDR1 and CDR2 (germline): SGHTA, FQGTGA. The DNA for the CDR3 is TGTGCCAGCAGCTTAACCGGACAGGGCAGAGAGACCCAGTACTTC. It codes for CASSLTGQGRETQYF.

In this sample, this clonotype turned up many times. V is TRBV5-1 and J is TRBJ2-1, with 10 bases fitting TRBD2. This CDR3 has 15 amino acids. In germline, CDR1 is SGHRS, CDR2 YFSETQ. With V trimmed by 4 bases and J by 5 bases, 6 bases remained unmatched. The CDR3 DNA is TGCGCCAGCAGCCTCTGGACTAGCGGTAACAATGAGCAGTTCTTC. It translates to CASSLWTSGNNEQFF.

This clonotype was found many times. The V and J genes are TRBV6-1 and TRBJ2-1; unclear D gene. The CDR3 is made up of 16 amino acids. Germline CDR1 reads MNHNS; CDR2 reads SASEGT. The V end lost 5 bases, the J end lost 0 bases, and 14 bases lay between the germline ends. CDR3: CASSSRRPGSYNEQFF. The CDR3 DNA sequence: TGTGCCAGCAGTTCCCGCAGGCCGGGCTCCTACAATGAGCAGTTCTTC.

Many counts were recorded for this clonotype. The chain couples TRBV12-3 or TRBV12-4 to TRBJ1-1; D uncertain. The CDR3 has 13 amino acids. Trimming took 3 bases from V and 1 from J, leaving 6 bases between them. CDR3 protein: CASSFTRNTEAFF. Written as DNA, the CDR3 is TGTGCCAGCAGTTTTACTAGGAACACTGAAGCTTTCTTT.

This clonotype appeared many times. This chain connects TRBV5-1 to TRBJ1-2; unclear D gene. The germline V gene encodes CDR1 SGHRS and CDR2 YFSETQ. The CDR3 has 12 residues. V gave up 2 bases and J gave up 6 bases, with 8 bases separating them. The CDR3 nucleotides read TGCGCCAGCAGCTTTCCCGAGGATGGCTACACCTTC. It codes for CASSFPEDGYTF.

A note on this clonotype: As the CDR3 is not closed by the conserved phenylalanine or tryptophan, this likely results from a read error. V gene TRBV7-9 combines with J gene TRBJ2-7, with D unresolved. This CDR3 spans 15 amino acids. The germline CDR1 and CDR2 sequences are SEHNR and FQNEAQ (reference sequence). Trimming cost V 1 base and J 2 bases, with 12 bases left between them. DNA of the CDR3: TGTGCCAGCAGCTTAGTCTTCGGCGCCGCCTACGAGCAGTACCTC. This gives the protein CASSLVFGAAYEQYL.

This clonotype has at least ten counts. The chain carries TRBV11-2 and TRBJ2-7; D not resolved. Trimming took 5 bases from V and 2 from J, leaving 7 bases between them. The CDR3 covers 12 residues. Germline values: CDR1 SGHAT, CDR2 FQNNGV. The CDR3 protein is CASSHTPYEQYF. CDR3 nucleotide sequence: TGTGCCAGCAGCCACACCCCCTACGAGCAGTACTTC.

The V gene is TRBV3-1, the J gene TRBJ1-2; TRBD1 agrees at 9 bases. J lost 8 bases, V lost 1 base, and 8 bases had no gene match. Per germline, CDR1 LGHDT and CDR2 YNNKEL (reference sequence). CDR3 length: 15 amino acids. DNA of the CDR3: TGTGCCAGCAGCCAAGCCGGACAGGGGACGAAGGGCTACACCTTC. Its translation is CASSQAGQGTKGYTF.

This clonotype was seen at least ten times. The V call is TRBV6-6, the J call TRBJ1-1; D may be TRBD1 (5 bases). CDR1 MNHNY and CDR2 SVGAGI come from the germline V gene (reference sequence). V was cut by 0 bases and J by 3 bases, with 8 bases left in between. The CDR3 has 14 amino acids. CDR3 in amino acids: CASSYSGADTEAFF. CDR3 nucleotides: TGTGCCAGCAGTTACTCCGGGGCGGACACTGAAGCTTTCTTT.

For the CDR3, the DNA is TGTGCCAGTACCCCGACCGGGACAGGAACCTCCGCCTCTCGAATTAATGAAAAACTGTTTTTT. As protein: CASTPTGTGTSASRINEKLFF. The gene calls are TRBV19 and TRBJ1-4; 8 positions agree with TRBD1. This CDR3 region has 21 residues. The V gene end was trimmed by 7 bases and the J gene end by 4 bases; junction bases not matched to a gene: 26. Germline assignment: CDR1 LNHDA and CDR2 SQIVND (reference sequence). The full variable domain, completed using reference TRBV19 and TRBJ1-4, is DGGITQSPKYLFRKEGQNVTLSCEQNLNHDAMYWYRQDPGQGLRLIYYSQIVNDFQKGDIAEGYSVSREKKESFPLTVTSAQKNPTAFYLCASTPTGTGTSASRINEKLFFGSGTQLSVL.

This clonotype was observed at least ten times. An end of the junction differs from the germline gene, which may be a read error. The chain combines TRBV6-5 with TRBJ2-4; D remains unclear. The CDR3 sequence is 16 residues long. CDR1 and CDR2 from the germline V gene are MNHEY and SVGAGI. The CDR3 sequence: CASSDSGLLAKNIQYF. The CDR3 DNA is TGTGCCAGCAGTGACTCGGGCCTTCTAGCCAAAAACATTCAGTACTTC.

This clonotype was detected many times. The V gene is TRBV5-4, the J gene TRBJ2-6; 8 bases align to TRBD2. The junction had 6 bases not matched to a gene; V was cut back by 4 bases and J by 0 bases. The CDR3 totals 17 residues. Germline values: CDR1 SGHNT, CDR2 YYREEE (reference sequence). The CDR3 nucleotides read TGTGCCAGCAGCCCTCTAGCGGGCACCTCTGGGGCCAACGTCCTGACTTTC. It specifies CASSPLAGTSGANVLTF.

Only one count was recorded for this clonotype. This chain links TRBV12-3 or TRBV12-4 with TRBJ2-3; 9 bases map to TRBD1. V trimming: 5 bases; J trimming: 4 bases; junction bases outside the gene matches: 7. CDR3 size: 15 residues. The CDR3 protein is CASSEQGAMADTQYF. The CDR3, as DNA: TGTGCCAGCAGTGAACAGGGGGCTATGGCAGATACGCAGTATTTT.

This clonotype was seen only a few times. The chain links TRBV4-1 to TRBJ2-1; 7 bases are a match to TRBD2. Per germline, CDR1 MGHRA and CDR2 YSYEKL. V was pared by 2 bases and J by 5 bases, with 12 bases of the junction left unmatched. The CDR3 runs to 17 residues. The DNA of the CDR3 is TGCGCCAGCAGCCAAAGTCCCGGGAGGACCGAGAACAATGAGCAGTTCTTC. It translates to CASSQSPGRTENNEQFF.

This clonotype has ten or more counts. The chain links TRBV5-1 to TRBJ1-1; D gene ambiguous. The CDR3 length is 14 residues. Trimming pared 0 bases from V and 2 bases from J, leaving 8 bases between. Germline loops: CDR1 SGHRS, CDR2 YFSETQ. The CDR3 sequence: CASSLDHVNTEAFF. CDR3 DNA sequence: TGCGCCAGCAGCTTGGATCACGTAAACACTGAAGCTTTCTTT. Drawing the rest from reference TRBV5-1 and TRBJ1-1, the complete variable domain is KAGVTQTPRYLIKTRGQQVTLSCSPISGHRSVSWYQQTPGQGLQFLFEYFSETQRNKGNFPGRFSGRQFSNSRSEMNVSTLELGDSALYLCASSLDHVNTEAFFGQGTRLTVV.

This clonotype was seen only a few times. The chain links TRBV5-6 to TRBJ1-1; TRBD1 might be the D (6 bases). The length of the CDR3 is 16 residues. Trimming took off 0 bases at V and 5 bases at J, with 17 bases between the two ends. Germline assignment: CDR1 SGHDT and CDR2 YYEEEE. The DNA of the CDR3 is TGTGCCAGCAGCTTGGGTGCACAGGGAGGAAGGACTGAAGCTTTCTTT. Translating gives CASSLGAQGGRTEAFF.

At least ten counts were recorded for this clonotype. The CDR3 here is CASSLDLWSYNEQFF. In DNA, the CDR3 is TGTGCCAGCAGCTTAGACTTGTGGAGCTACAATGAGCAGTTCTTC. The V call is TRBV7-9, the J call TRBJ2-1; no clear D. CDR3 length: 15 amino acids. V gave up 1 base and J gave up 3 bases, with 10 bases separating them. CDR1 SEHNR and CDR2 FQNEAQ come from the germline V gene (reference sequence).

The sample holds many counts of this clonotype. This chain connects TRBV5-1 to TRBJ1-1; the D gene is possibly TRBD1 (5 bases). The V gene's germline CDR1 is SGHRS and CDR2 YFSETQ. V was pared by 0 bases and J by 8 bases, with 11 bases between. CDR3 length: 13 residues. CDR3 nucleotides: TGCGCCAGCAGCTTGGTTGAGGCAGGGGAAGCTTTCTTT. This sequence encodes CASSLVEAGEAFF.

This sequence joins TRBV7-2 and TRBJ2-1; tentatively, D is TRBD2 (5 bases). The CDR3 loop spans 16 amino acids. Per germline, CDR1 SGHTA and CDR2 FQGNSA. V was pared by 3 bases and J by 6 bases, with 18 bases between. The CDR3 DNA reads TGTGCCAGCAGCTTGGTTCCCTACGGAGGCCCCAATGAGCAGTTCTTC. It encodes CASSLVPYGGPNEQFF.